This TCR beta chain was obtained from a study of cytomegalovirus exposure and HLA in healthy donors. Findings and caveats of the study: Reportedly, TCR beta sequences accurately predicted HLA-A and HLA-B alleles in most subjects. Indistinguishable V segments such as TRBV6-2 and TRBV6-3 were excluded.

Donors were ostensibly healthy at sampling, although undocumented immune exposures were probable. Amplification used 60 Vbeta primers and 13 Jbeta primers. The data were produced by immunoSEQ multiplex PCR, yet TCRdb's version contains in-frame clones alone and is incomplete. In all, the sample yields 49,000 or so clones. Germline CDR1 and CDR2: SQVTM and ANQGSEA. Trimming at V came to 4 bases and at J to 2 bases, leaving 7 bases not matched to a gene. This CDR3 has 14 amino acids. Worth noting for this clone: Its antigen is not identified.

This sequence joins TRBV29-1 and TRBJ2-5; 7 bases are shared with TRBD1. This TCR derives from a man aged 40-49 years in good health and CMV-seropositive. The source material was PBMCs. CDR3 in amino acids: CSVGRAGGQETQYF. As DNA, the CDR3 is TGCAGCGTTGGTCGGGCAGGGGGACAAGAGACCCAGTACTTC.